This TCR beta chain derives from a study of blood T cells in healthy people across ages. Study background: Template switching picked up about one barcoded beta molecule for each two T cells.

The second PCR ran 7 to 11 cycles with a sample-barcoded 5' primer and J-beta primers. TCRdb recomputed calls from the 5' RACE reads with MiXCR, one row per CDR3 protein. This table holds roughly 800,000 distinct CDR3 sequences, roughly 25% found once. In this sample, this clonotype turned up a few times. The CDR3 length is 13 residues. Per the germline V gene, CDR1 is SQVTM and CDR2 is ANQGSEA. Between the trimmed V and J ends, which lost 4 bases and 5 bases, there was a span of 14 bases. The same sample was also used in a study of T cells of mothers and their children.

The chain links TRBV29-1 to TRBJ2-5; D might be TRBD1 (6 bases). Sequencing was done on a sample of blood. The source of this sequence is a boy aged 10-17 years in good health. The CDR3 DNA is TGCAGCGTTGGGTACCGAAGGGGGGAGACCCAGTACTTC. This encodes CSVGYRRGETQYF.